These 26 T cell receptor beta chains came from one sample sequenced in a study of T-cell memory formation after mild COVID-19 (dated by TCRdb to about 2021). Library generation was performed with 5' RACE. The instrument given in TCRdb is Illumina NovaSeq 6000. TCRdb itself trimmed the public reads at Q25 with fastp, ran MiXCR and retained productive beta chains. Entries that share a CDR3 protein sequence are merged under the most common genes and DNA. This sample gives about 360,000 distinct CDR3 sequences in total; roughly an eighth of them show up just once. The ten largest clonotypes hold roughly 22% of the sample. Sequences were obtained from PBMCs or a T cell subset sorted from them (not recorded which). These receptors were collected from a man between 18 and 35 years old who had mild COVID-19 (a few samples of this study predate the infection). The sample titles of this study are shuffled in the database, so cell type and time point are left out; the donor was told from shared clones.

This clonotype was recorded many times. The chain couples TRBV27 to TRBJ2-7; TRBD2 might be the D (5 bases). The CDR3 covers 12 residues. The germline V gene encodes CDR1 MNHEY and CDR2 SMNVEV (reference sequence). Trimming took 4 bases from V and 3 from J, leaving 7 bases between them. This chain's CDR3 is CASSSGIYEQYF. The CDR3 DNA is TGTGCCAGCAGTTCGGGGATCTACGAGCAGTACTTC.

This clonotype appeared many times. The chain links TRBV5-1 to TRBJ1-1; D gene ambiguous. There are 12 residues in the CDR3. V was clipped by 4 bases and J by 1 base, with 5 bases between them. From germline, CDR1 is SGHRS and CDR2 YFSETQ. The CDR3 nucleotides read TGCGCCAGCAGCAAAGAGAACACTGAAGCTTTCTTT. Its translation is CASSKENTEAFF.

This clonotype has a handful of counts. V is TRBV7-9 and J is TRBJ1-1, with 9 positions matching TRBD1. After removal of 6 bases from V and 4 bases from J, the junction contained 6 bases not matched to a gene. The CDR3 extends over 14 amino acids. Germline V gives CDR1 SEHNR, CDR2 FQNEAQ (reference sequence). The CDR3 loop reads CASRPNRGPTEAFF. The CDR3 coding sequence is TGTGCCAGCAGACCGAACAGGGGGCCCACTGAAGCTTTCTTT.

The gene calls are TRBV12-3 or TRBV12-4 and TRBJ1-4; D is ambiguous. Trimming removed 3 bases at V and 12 bases at J, with 11 bases between. This CDR3 is built from 12 residues. CDR3 residues: CASSFVLRELFF. DNA of the CDR3: TGTGCCAGCAGTTTTGTCCTAAGGGAACTGTTTTTT.

V and J are TRBV2 and TRBJ2-3; 12 bases fit TRBD2. The V gene's germline CDR1 is SNHLY and CDR2 FYNNEI. This CDR3 spans 15 amino acids. V lost 7 bases to trimming and J lost 4 bases; unmatched junction nucleotides: 6. The CDR3 coding sequence is TGTGCCAGCACCAGGCTAGCGGGGGGGCCAGATACGCAGTATTTT. Amino acids: CASTRLAGGPDTQYF.

This clonotype came up many times. The genes are TRBV7-6 and TRBJ2-3; D may be TRBD2 (5 bases). CDR1 and CDR2 from the germline V gene are SGHVS and FNYEAQ. V gave up 5 bases and J gave up 2 bases, with 11 bases separating them. The CDR3 has 14 residues. This chain's CDR3 is CASSPGGYTDTQYF. The DNA for the CDR3 is TGTGCCAGCAGCCCCGGCGGGTACACAGATACGCAGTATTTT.

This chain's CDR3 is CASSLAQGLAGTGELFF. The CDR3 DNA is TGTGCCAGCAGCTTAGCGCAGGGACTAGCGGGCACCGGGGAGCTGTTTTTT. This chain uses TRBV7-8 with TRBJ2-2, with 12 positions matching TRBD2. CDR1 is SGHVS, CDR2 FQNEAQ, per germline. The CDR3 has 17 amino acids. J lost 4 bases, V lost 0 bases, and 3 bases had no gene match.

This chain connects TRBV5-1 to TRBJ1-6; D gene uncertain. CDR3 length: 15 residues. V was trimmed by 4 bases and J by 3 bases, leaving 11 bases between them. Germline lookup yields CDR1 SGHRS and CDR2 YFSETQ. The CDR3 sequence is CASSREGFYNSPLHF. Here the CDR3 DNA reads TGCGCCAGCAGCCGGGAGGGTTTCTATAATTCACCCCTCCACTTT.

The sample holds a few counts of this clonotype. The chain's CDR3 is CASSLADRLLSIYGYTF. CDR3 coding DNA: TGTGCCAGCAGCTTGGCCGACAGACTCTTGTCAATCTATGGCTACACCTTC. The J gene is TRBJ1-2, the V gene TRBV5-6; possible D gene TRBD1, 5 bases. The V gene lost 0 bases and the J gene lost 4 bases, with 19 bases spanning the gap. The CDR3 loop spans 17 amino acids. The germline CDR1 and CDR2 sequences are SGHDT and YYEEEE. Based on the CDR3 plus reference TRBV5-6 and TRBJ1-2, the full variable domain is DAGVTQSPTHLIKTRGQQVTLRCSPKSGHDTVSWYQQALGQGPQFIFQYYEEEERQRGNFPDRFSGHQFPNYSSELNVNALLLGDSALYLCASSLADRLLSIYGYTFGSGTRLTVV.

The chain joins TRBV7-9 to TRBJ1-2; D unresolved. The CDR3 consists of 13 residues. Germline assignment: CDR1 SEHNR and CDR2 FQNEAQ (reference sequence). Trimming stripped 5 bases from V and 0 bases from J, with 7 bases between. DNA for the CDR3: TGTGCCAGCAGCACTGCCACTAACTATGGCTACACCTTC. Its protein is CASSTATNYGYTF.

CDR3 amino acids: CASSRTGVGELFF. Written as DNA, the CDR3 is TGTGCCAGCAGCCGGACAGGGGTCGGGGAGCTGTTTTTT. The chain is built from TRBV5-5 and TRBJ2-2, with 9 nucleotides matching TRBD1. Germline V gene sequence: CDR1 SGHKS, CDR2 YYEKEE (reference sequence). Trimming cost V 4 bases and J 7 bases; bases outside gene matches: 2. The CDR3 sequence is 13 residues long.

This clonotype was seen more than once but under ten times. V is TRBV5-6 and J is TRBJ1-6; 9 positions match TRBD1. After removal of 6 bases from V and 8 bases from J, the junction contained 12 bases not matched to a gene. The CDR3 is 16 amino acids. Looked up from germline, CDR1 is SGHDT and CDR2 is YYEEEE. CDR3 sequence: CASTQRTGAMHSPLHF. The DNA of the CDR3 is TGTGCCAGCACCCAACGGACAGGGGCGATGCATTCACCCCTCCACTTT.

The chain employs TRBV11-2 and TRBJ2-1; D is undetermined. V lost 6 bases to trimming and J lost 5 bases, with 20 bases between them. The CDR3 consists of 16 residues. Germline V gives CDR1 SGHAT, CDR2 FQNNGV. CDR3 DNA: TGTGCCAGCAGTCCGCCTATAGGAGTGGTGAACAATGAGCAGTTCTTC. Amino acids: CASSPPIGVVNNEQFF.

V and J are TRBV2 and TRBJ1-2; D call uncertain. The CDR3 loop spans 12 amino acids. The V and J ends lost 1 base and 2 bases respectively, with 2 bases between them. Germline V CDR1 and CDR2: SNHLY, FYNNEI. CDR3 nucleotides: TGTGCCAGCAGTGAAGGAAACTATGGCTACACCTTC. It specifies CASSEGNYGYTF. Supplemented by reference TRBV2 and TRBJ1-2, the full variable domain reads EPEVTQTPSHQVTQMGQEVILRCVPISNHLYFYWYRQILGQKVEFLVSFYNNEISEKSEIFDDQFSVERPDGSNFTLKIRSTKLEDSAMYFCASSEGNYGYTFGSGTRLTVV.

This clonotype was found a few times. The chain recombines TRBV3-1 with TRBJ2-5; 7 positions match TRBD2. Germline-derived CDR1 and CDR2 are LGHDT and YNNKEL (reference sequence). The CDR3 is 16 residues long. Trimming cost V 2 bases and J 3 bases; bases outside gene matches: 9. The DNA for the CDR3 is TGTGCCAGCAGCCAAAGGCCCGGGGGGAAAGAAGAGACCCAGTACTTC. Protein sequence: CASSQRPGGKEETQYF.

The rearrangement links TRBV4-1 to TRBJ1-5, with 7 bases matching TRBD1. The V gene end was trimmed by 3 bases and the J gene end by 7 bases; junction bases not matched to a gene: 6. Germline CDR1 reads MGHRA; CDR2 reads YSYEKL. The CDR3 loop spans 14 amino acids. CDR3 region: CASSQGGGGQPQHF. In nucleotides, the CDR3 is TGCGCCAGCAGCCAGGGGGGAGGGGGCCAGCCCCAGCATTTT.

The CDR3 sequence is CASSSEGGETQYF. The CDR3 nucleotides are TGTGCCAGCAGCTCCGAAGGGGGAGAGACCCAGTACTTC. This chain links TRBV7-3 with TRBJ2-5, with D perhaps matching TRBD1 (6 bases). Germline CDR1 is SGHTA and CDR2 is FQGTGA. V shed 4 bases and J shed 4 bases, with 10 bases lying between them. This CDR3 has 13 amino acids.

This clonotype has only a few counts. V and J are TRBV6-5 and TRBJ1-3; tentative D call: TRBD1 (6 bases). V lost 1 base and J lost 0, with 10 bases in between. The CDR3 runs 16 residues. The germline gives CDR1 MNHEY, CDR2 SVGAGI. The CDR3 protein is CASSYLQGLSGNTIYF. The CDR3 DNA follows: TGTGCCAGCAGTTACTTACAGGGCCTCTCTGGAAACACCATATATTTT.

This clonotype was counted a few times. The chain recombines TRBV5-1 with TRBJ1-1, with D possibly being TRBD1 (5 bases). Germline CDR1 is SGHRS and CDR2 is YFSETQ. The V end was cut by 0 bases, the J end by 5 bases, with 11 bases between. The CDR3 has 14 amino acids. The CDR3 is CASSLVAGQTEAFF. The DNA for the CDR3 is TGCGCCAGCAGCTTGGTTGCAGGGCAAACTGAAGCTTTCTTT.

This clonotype was seen only a few times. The genes are TRBV20-1 and TRBJ2-3; D remains unclear. The germline V gene encodes CDR1 DFQATT and CDR2 SNEGSKA (reference sequence). CDR3 length: 13 residues. The V end was cut by 6 bases, the J end by 2 bases, with 12 bases between. The DNA for the CDR3 is TGCAGTGCAGGGCGGATTTACACAGATACGCAGTATTTT. Amino acids: CSAGRIYTDTQYF.

This clonotype has a count of ten or more. The V and J genes are TRBV5-1 and TRBJ1-5, with D perhaps matching TRBD1 (5 bases). The CDR3 length is 14 residues. Germline V gene data show CDR1 as SGHRS and CDR2 as YFSETQ. Trimming shortened V by 0 bases and J by 2 bases, and 6 bases separated the two germline ends. CDR3 protein: CASSLVGGNQPQHF. DNA of the CDR3: TGCGCCAGCAGCTTGGTGGGGGGCAATCAGCCCCAGCATTTT.

V gene TRBV6-1 combines with J gene TRBJ1-5; D not resolved. V was shortened by 0 bases and J by 5 bases, with 8 bases between the two germline ends. CDR3 length: 14 residues. In germline, CDR1 is MNHNS, CDR2 SASEGT. The CDR3 spells CASSEAPRDQPQHF. The CDR3, as DNA: TGTGCCAGCAGTGAAGCGCCTAGGGATCAGCCCCAGCATTTT.

This clonotype came up many times. The chain is built from TRBV5-1 and TRBJ1-2; D perhaps matches TRBD1 (6 bases). The CDR3 sequence is 14 residues long. Trimming stripped 0 bases from V and 2 bases from J, with 8 bases between. Looked up from germline, CDR1 is SGHRS and CDR2 is YFSETQ. The CDR3, as DNA: TGCGCCAGCAGCTTGGACAGGGAGAACTATGGCTACACCTTC. Encoded protein: CASSLDRENYGYTF.

The table lists this clonotype with a few counts. V and J are TRBV5-1 and TRBJ1-1, with D uncertain. The CDR3 length is 14 residues. Germline V CDR1 and CDR2: SGHRS, YFSETQ. V was trimmed by 0 bases and J by 1 base, leaving 7 bases between them. The CDR3 DNA sequence: TGCGCCAGCAGCTTGGGGAACGCGAACACTGAAGCTTTCTTT. This codes for CASSLGNANTEAFF.

V is TRBV20-1 and J is TRBJ1-1, with TRBD1 matching 9 bases. Germline V CDR1 and CDR2: DFQATT, SNEGSKA (reference sequence). The V gene end was trimmed by 6 bases and the J gene end by 3 bases; junction bases not matched to a gene: 5. CDR3 length equals 13 residues. The CDR3 is CSAKQGAYTEAFF. The CDR3 DNA reads TGCAGTGCCAAACAGGGGGCTTACACTGAAGCTTTCTTT.

The J gene is TRBJ2-5, the V gene TRBV9, with TRBD2 as a possible D gene (5 bases). The CDR3 runs to 15 residues. Looked up from germline, CDR1 is SGDLS and CDR2 is YYNGEE. Trimming shortened V by 0 bases and J by 3 bases, and 12 bases separated the two germline ends. The CDR3 DNA reads TGTGCCAGCAGCGTAGTTCTAGACGGGGAAGAGACCCAGTACTTC. Translation: CASSVVLDGEETQYF.